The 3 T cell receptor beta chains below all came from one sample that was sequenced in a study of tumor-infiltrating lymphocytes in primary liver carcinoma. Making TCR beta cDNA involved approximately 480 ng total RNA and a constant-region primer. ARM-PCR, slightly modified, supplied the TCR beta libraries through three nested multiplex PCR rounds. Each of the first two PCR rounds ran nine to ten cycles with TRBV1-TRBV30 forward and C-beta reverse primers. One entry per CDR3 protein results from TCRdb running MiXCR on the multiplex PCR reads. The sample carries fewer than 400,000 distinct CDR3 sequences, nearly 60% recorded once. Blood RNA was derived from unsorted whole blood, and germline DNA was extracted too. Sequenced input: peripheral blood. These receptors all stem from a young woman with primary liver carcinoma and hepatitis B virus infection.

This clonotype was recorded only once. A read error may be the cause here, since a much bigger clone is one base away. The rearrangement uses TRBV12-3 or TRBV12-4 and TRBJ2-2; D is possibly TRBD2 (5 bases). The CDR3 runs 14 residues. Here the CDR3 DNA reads TGTGCCAGTTCGGGATCAAGAAACACCAGGGAGCTGTTTTTT. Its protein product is CASSGSRNTRELFF.

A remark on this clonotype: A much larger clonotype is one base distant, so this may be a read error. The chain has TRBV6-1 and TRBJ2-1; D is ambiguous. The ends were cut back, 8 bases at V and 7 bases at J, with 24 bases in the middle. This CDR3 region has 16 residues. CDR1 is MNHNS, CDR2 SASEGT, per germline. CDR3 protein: CASHTNRPDPRNEQFF. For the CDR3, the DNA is TGTGCCAGCCACACCAATAGACCGGATCCGAGGAATGAGCAGTTCTTC.

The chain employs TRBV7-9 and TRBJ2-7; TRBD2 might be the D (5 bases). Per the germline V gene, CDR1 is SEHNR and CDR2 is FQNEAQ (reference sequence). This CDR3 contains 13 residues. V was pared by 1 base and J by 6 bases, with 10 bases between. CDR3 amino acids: CASSLVGEAEQYF. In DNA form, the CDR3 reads TGTGCCAGCAGCTTAGTGGGAGAGGCCGAGCAGTACTTC.